Given below is one TCR beta chain in context. The antigen is unknown. This sample was taken from a study of T cell responses to AZD1222 COVID-19 vaccine. V gave up 5 bases and J gave up 1 base, with 13 bases separating them. Germline V gene lookup returns CDR1 SEHNR and CDR2 FQNEAQ (reference sequence). The CDR3 runs to 15 residues. Clones were read by immunoSEQ multiplex PCR, and TCRdb kept only the in-frame ones, dropping some. The sample has about 110,000 clones, roughly 92% seen once. Findings and limits, study-wide: CD4 TCRs covered the whole spike, strongest at regions 160-218 and 743-854. Unmutated variant regions are reportedly targeted by nearly half of spike-specific TCRs. Possibly, clonal diversity was underestimated; donors were largely white British and included more females.

The sequence derives from an adult who received the AZD1222 COVID-19 vaccine. The V gene is TRBV7-9, the J gene TRBJ2-3, with no clear D. Sequencing used peripheral blood, obtained 28 days after the second AZD1222 dose. The CDR3 region is CASSARADRTDTQYF. CDR3 nucleotide sequence: TGTGCCAGCAGCGCAAGGGCGGACCGCACAGATACGCAGTATTTT.